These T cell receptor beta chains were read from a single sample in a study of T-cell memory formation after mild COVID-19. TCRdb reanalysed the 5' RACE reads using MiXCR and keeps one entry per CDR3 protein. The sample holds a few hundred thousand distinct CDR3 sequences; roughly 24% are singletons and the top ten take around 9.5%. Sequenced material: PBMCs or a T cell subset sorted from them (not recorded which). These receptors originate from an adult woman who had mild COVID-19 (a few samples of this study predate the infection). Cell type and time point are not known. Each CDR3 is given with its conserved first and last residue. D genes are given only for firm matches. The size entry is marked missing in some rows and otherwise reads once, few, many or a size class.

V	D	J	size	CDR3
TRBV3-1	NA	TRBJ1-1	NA	CASSHLGRGLNTEAFF
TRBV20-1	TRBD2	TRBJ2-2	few	CSAPGGAGELFF
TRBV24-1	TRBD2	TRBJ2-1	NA	CATSTSGGGLGLNEQFF
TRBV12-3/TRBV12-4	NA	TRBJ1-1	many	CASRLLQGSNTEAFF
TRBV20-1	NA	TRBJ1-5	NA	CSASYSLVSNQPQHF
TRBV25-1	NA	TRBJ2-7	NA	CASSRYGHEQYF
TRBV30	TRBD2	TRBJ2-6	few	CAWSYSRGGSYGANVLTF
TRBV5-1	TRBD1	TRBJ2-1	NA	CASSSWTGGGNEQFF
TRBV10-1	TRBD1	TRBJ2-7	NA	CASIRDRGRTYEQYF
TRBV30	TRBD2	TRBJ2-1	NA	CAWTSGSGYNEQFF
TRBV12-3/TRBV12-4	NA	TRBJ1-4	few	CASSLGEGNEKLFF
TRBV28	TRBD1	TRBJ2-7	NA	CASSYDPGQDYEQYF
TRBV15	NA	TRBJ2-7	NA	CATSRQGSYEQYF
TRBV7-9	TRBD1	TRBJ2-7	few	CASSFYPRTGDRSYEQYF
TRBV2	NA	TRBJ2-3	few	CASRTGRKTDTQYF
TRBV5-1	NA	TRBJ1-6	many	CASSLSGSDSPLHF
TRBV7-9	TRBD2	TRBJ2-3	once	CASSPVTSVISTDTQYF
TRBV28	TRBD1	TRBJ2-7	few	CASSASGQGASYEQYF
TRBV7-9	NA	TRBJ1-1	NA	CASSTFLPLNTEAFF
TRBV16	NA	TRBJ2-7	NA	CASSLTSSYEQYF
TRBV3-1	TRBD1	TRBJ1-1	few	CASSQGWQGEGEAFF
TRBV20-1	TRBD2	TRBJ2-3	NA	CSASPPLGVAGVDTQYF
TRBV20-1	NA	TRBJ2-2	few	CSARFTGELFF
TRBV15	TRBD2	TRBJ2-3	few	CATSRDTPAGVTDTQYF
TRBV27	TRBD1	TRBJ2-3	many	CASRAGQGSADTQYF
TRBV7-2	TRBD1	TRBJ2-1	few	CASSPDRGPGSLFF
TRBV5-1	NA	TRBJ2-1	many	CASSLTTYSYNEQFF
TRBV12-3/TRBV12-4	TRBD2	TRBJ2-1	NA	CASSLFAGGTQYNEQFF
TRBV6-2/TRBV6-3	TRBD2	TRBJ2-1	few	CASSYLSGAGEYNEQFF
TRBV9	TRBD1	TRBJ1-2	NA	CASSVRVTGAGGYTF
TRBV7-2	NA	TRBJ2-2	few	CASSLALGGELFF
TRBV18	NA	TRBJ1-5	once	CASSPQSSNQPQHF
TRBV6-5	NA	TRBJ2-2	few	CASSYLDPNTGELFF
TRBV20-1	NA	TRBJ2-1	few	CSARDFGDSYNEQFF
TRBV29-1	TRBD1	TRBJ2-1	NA	CSVFGTGSSYNEQFF
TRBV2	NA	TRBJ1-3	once	CARETEYSGNTIYF
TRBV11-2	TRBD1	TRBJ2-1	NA	CASSLTTWNRGLSSYNEQFF
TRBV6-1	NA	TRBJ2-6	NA	CASIKAYSGANVLTF
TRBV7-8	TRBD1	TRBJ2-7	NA	CASRRGDRSSSYEQYF
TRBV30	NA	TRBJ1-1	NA	CAWSGPGWGAEAFF
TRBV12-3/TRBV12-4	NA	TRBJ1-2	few	CASTARVMGYGYTF
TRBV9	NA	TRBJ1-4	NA	CASSVYDRPNEKLFF
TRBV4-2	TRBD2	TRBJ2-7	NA	CASSQGTSYSKEQYF
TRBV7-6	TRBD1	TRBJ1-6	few	CASSPGDRGSNSPLHF
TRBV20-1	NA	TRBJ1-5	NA	CSAHAGAQHF
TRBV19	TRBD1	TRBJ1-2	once	CASSLGDSSFNYGYTF
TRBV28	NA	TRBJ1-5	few	CASSLQGGPGNQPQHF
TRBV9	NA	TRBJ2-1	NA	CASSVLGSPDNEQFF
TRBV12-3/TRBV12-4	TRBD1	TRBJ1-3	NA	CASSPGGRLSGNTIYF
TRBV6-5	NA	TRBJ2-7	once	CASSSGHGGREQYF
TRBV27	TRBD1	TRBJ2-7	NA	CASSTGGYYEQYF
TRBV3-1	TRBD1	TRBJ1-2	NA	CASSPGGASTF